The next 2 T cell receptor beta chains were all read from a single sample in a study of blood T cell repertoires in COVID-19. This table comes from immunoSEQ multiplex PCR, and its TCRdb copy is limited to in-frame clones, with some not included. The profile shows a few hundred thousand clones, approximately 90% of them singletons. Sequencing used PBMCs or T cells enriched from blood (not recorded which). Receptors were obtained from a woman aged 40 to 55 with acute COVID-19.

This chain joins TRBV11-3 and TRBJ1-5, with TRBD1 matching over 7 bases. Losses at the gene ends were 5 bases for V and 0 bases for J; bases not matched to a gene: 4. Germline CDR1 is SGHNT and CDR2 is YENEEA. The CDR3 length is 15 residues. CDR3 sequence (DNA): TGTGCCAGCAGCCAGGGGGGAAATAGCAATCAGCCCCAGCATTTT. Protein: CASSQGGNSNQPQHF.

This clone has only a few counts. This sequence joins TRBV5-1 and TRBJ2-7; possible D gene TRBD1, 7 bases. Trimming removed 3 bases at V and 6 bases at J, with 10 bases between. Germline assignment: CDR1 SGHRS and CDR2 YFSETQ. This CDR3 region has 12 residues. This chain's CDR3 is CASSSGGSEQYF. The DNA of the CDR3 is TGCGCCAGCAGCTCAGGGGGGAGCGAGCAGTACTTC.